The 27 T cell receptor beta chains listed next were all sequenced from one sample in a study of T-cell reconstitution after alpha-beta-depleted transplantation in children. Using unique molecular identifiers, the investigators prepared the TCRbeta library. TCRdb re-derived calls from the PCR reads in MiXCR, one entry per CDR3 protein. This table has hundreds of thousands of distinct CDR3 sequences, approximately 12% appearing once. The sequencing used PBMCs, mostly from graft donor cells, collected 360 days after TCRalphabeta/CD19-depleted stem cell transplant. The receptors stem from a male patient younger than 18 who had a stem cell transplant for acute myeloid leukemia, so the T cells may come from the graft donor.

V and J are TRBV6-1 and TRBJ1-3; D is possibly TRBD1 (6 bases). Per germline, CDR1 MNHNS and CDR2 SASEGT. This CDR3 contains 14 residues. Deletions cut 2 bases from V and 11 bases from J, with 16 bases between. The CDR3 DNA reads as TGTGCCAGCAGTGAAAAGGGGGTCCTGGTGCCCATATATTTT. It specifies CASSEKGVLVPIYF.

The rearrangement links TRBV29-1 to TRBJ2-7; TRBD2 matches 11 bases. The CDR3 runs to 15 residues. V was clipped by 5 bases and J by 0 bases; unmatched bases: 6. Germline loops: CDR1 SQVTM, CDR2 ANQGSEA. The CDR3 bases are TGCAGCGTTATTAAAACTAGCGGGAGCTCCTACGAGCAGTACTTC. Amino acids: CSVIKTSGSSYEQYF.

The chain employs TRBV28 and TRBJ2-1, with no clear D. CDR3 length equals 13 residues. Germline V lookup: CDR1 MDHEN, CDR2 SYDVKM. V was clipped by 5 bases and J by 14 bases, with 19 bases between them. CDR3 sequence (DNA): TGTGCCAGCAGTCCCCCTTGGTGGCAGTCAAAGTTCTTC. Translated, it gives CASSPPWWQSKFF.

This clonotype was detected ten times or more. The CDR3, as DNA: TGCGCCAGCAGCTTGGAGACAGGAAGGGCAGCTTTCTTT. It is translated as CASSLETGRAAFF. V usage is TRBV5-1 and J usage is TRBJ1-1; D might be TRBD1 (6 bases). The CDR3 consists of 13 residues. The germline V gene has CDR1 SGHRS and CDR2 YFSETQ. The V end was cut by 0 bases, the J end by 10 bases, with 13 bases between.

This clonotype appeared a single time. V is TRBV7-6 and J is TRBJ2-1, with D possibly being TRBD1 or TRBD2 (5 bases each). CDR1 and CDR2 (germline): SGHVS, FNYEAQ. The CDR3 has 15 amino acids. V was shortened by 5 bases and J by 2 bases, with 13 bases between the two germline ends. CDR3 bases: TGTGCCAGCAGCGAGCGTCGGGGCCCCTACAATGAGCAGTTCTTC. It codes for CASSERRGPYNEQFF.

This clonotype has more than one count but fewer than ten. The rearrangement uses TRBV7-8 and TRBJ2-4, with D possibly matching TRBD2 (5 bases). Trimming removed 5 bases at V and 1 base at J, with 18 bases between. The CDR3 is 17 amino acids. CDR1 and CDR2 (germline): SGHVS, FQNEAQ. In DNA, the CDR3 is TGTGCCAGCAGCCCCGGACCTCACGGGATGGCCAAAAACATTCAGTACTTC. As protein: CASSPGPHGMAKNIQYF.

This clonotype was observed a few times. The chain recombines TRBV18 with TRBJ2-4; D ambiguous. V shed 1 base and J shed 7 bases, with 8 bases lying between them. The CDR3 has 13 residues. The germline V gene encodes CDR1 KGHSH and CDR2 LQKENI. This CDR3 is CASSPREWNIQYF. CDR3 sequence (DNA): TGTGCCAGCTCACCACGAGAGTGGAACATTCAGTACTTC.

This clonotype was counted many times. The chain carries TRBV29-1 and TRBJ2-1; D is unresolved. Trimming left V 7 bases short and J 0 bases short, with 22 bases between. Germline V gene sequence: CDR1 SQVTM, CDR2 ANQGSEA. This CDR3 has 17 residues. Here the CDR3 reads CSALILVARSSYNEQFF. CDR3 DNA: TGCAGCGCGTTGATCCTTGTGGCTAGGAGCTCCTACAATGAGCAGTTCTTC.

This clonotype has a handful of counts. The rearrangement links TRBV20-1 to TRBJ1-5; D unclear. Germline loops: CDR1 DFQATT, CDR2 SNEGSKA (reference sequence). The germline V and J ends were trimmed by 3 bases and 5 bases, with 5 bases remaining between them. This CDR3 is 11 amino acids long. The CDR3 spells CSASHHQPQHF. CDR3 DNA sequence: TGCAGTGCTAGCCATCATCAGCCCCAGCATTTT.

The V and J genes are TRBV29-1 and TRBJ2-7; 11 bases line up with TRBD2. Germline CDR1 reads SQVTM; CDR2 reads ANQGSEA. This CDR3 is built from 14 residues. The ends lost 3 bases at V and 4 bases at J; junction bases unmatched: 5. CDR3 protein: CSVEVVAGGYEQYF. In nucleotides, the CDR3 is TGCAGCGTTGAGGTAGTAGCGGGAGGGTACGAGCAGTACTTC.

This clonotype was observed a few times. The rearrangement links TRBV19 to TRBJ2-1, with D perhaps matching TRBD2 (5 bases). V shed 3 bases and J shed 1 base, with 10 bases lying between them. Germline V gene sequence: CDR1 LNHDA, CDR2 SQIVND (reference sequence). CDR3 size: 15 residues. This CDR3 reads CASSIWSGSYNEQFF. DNA of the CDR3: TGTGCCAGTAGTATTTGGAGCGGTTCCTACAATGAGCAGTTCTTC.

Many counts were recorded for this clonotype. J is TRBJ2-3 and V is TRBV9; 9 bases align to TRBD2. The CDR3 extends over 19 amino acids. Germline assignment: CDR1 SGDLS and CDR2 YYNGEE. The V gene end was trimmed by 4 bases and the J gene end by 4 bases; junction bases not matched to a gene: 19. CDR3 nucleotide sequence: TGTGCCAGCAGCCTCCGGTGGACTAGCGCCTCCCACTACCCAGATACGCAGTATTTT. This gives the protein CASSLRWTSASHYPDTQYF. Full variable domain (rest looked up from reference TRBV9 and TRBJ2-3): DSGVTQTPKHLITATGQRVTLRCSPRSGDLSVYWYQQSLDQGLQFLIQYYNGEERAKGNILERFSAQQFPDLHSELNLSSLELGDSALYFCASSLRWTSASHYPDTQYFGPGTRLTVL.

This chain connects TRBV29-1 to TRBJ2-2; D is unresolved. The CDR3 runs to 11 residues. Trimming left V 6 bases short and J 5 bases short, with 7 bases between. Germline CDR1 is SQVTM and CDR2 is ANQGSEA. CDR3 sequence (DNA): TGCAGCGTCTTAAAAACCGGGGAGCTGTTTTTT. Translation gives CSVLKTGELFF.

The sample holds a few counts of this clonotype. This chain links TRBV5-1 with TRBJ2-7; the D call may be TRBD1 or TRBD2 (6 bases each). This CDR3 is 13 amino acids long. Germline CDR1 is SGHRS and CDR2 is YFSETQ. Trimming left V 4 bases short and J 7 bases short, with 15 bases between. CDR3 protein: CASSVGTQGEQYF. Written as DNA, the CDR3 is TGCGCCAGCAGCGTGGGGACTCAGGGGGAGCAGTACTTC.

At least ten counts were recorded for this clonotype. V and J are TRBV7-2 and TRBJ2-1; no definite D call. The CDR3 has 15 amino acids. Germline V gene data show CDR1 as SGHTA and CDR2 as FQGNSA. V was trimmed by 5 bases and J by 7 bases, leaving 18 bases between them. The CDR3 DNA reads TGTGCCAGCAGCCTCCCCGGGCCGTTCGGGAATGAGCAGTTCTTC. It specifies CASSLPGPFGNEQFF.

The J gene is TRBJ2-1, the V gene TRBV6-2 or TRBV6-3; D not resolved. There are 11 residues in the CDR3. V gave up 5 bases and J gave up 12 bases, with 11 bases separating them. From germline, CDR1 is MNHEY and CDR2 SVGEGT. The CDR3 DNA reads as TGTGCCAGCAGTCAGATAAGGCTGCAGTTCTTC. It encodes CASSQIRLQFF.

This clonotype occurred a few times. The chain links TRBV18 to TRBJ2-1, with D possibly TRBD2 on 5 matching bases. V lost 3 bases and J lost 15, with 12 bases in between. The CDR3 is 11 residues long. CDR1 and CDR2 (germline): KGHSH, LQKENI. DNA for the CDR3: TGTGCCAGCTCACCGGCGGGTCTTCTGTTCTTC. Protein: CASSPAGLLFF.

This clonotype was recorded a few times. This chain links TRBV4-3 with TRBJ2-1, with TRBD2 matching over 8 bases. Germline CDR1 LGHNA, CDR2 YSLEER. V trimming: 0 bases; J trimming: 10 bases; junction bases outside the gene matches: 14. This CDR3 contains 17 residues. As DNA, the CDR3 is TGCGCCAGCAGCCAAGATTTATCGGGAGGGCGTCTTGGGGAGCAGTTCTTC. Encoded protein: CASSQDLSGGRLGEQFF.

Only a few counts were recorded for this clonotype. The chain links TRBV24-1 to TRBJ2-5; D remains ambiguous. The CDR3 extends over 14 amino acids. Germline V gene data show CDR1 as KGHDR and CDR2 as SFDVKD. Trimming removed 0 bases from V and 2 bases from J, with 6 bases in between. CDR3 in DNA: TGTGCCACCAGTGATTTGGAGGTGCAAGAGACCCAGTACTTC. It translates to CATSDLEVQETQYF.

CDR3: CASSVGGRSYEQYF. CDR3 DNA sequence: TGTGCCAGCAGCGTAGGTGGGAGGTCCTACGAGCAGTACTTC. The rearrangement joins TRBV9 to TRBJ2-7; D might be TRBD2 (6 bases). Germline V gene lookup returns CDR1 SGDLS and CDR2 YYNGEE. This CDR3 has 14 amino acids. Trimming pared 0 bases from V and 1 base from J, leaving 8 bases between.

The genes are TRBV4-2 and TRBJ2-2; D unclear. Germline V CDR1 and CDR2: LGHNA, YNFKEQ. This CDR3 region has 17 residues. Trimming shortened V by 5 bases and J by 2 bases, and 18 bases separated the two germline ends. CDR3 DNA sequence: TGTGCCAGCAGCGTAGACGCAGGTAGAGGAAACACCGGGGAGCTGTTTTTT. As protein: CASSVDAGRGNTGELFF.

The rearrangement joins TRBV7-3 to TRBJ2-2, with D unresolved. CDR3 length: 12 amino acids. The ends were cut back, 4 bases at V and 7 bases at J, with 7 bases in the middle. Germline CDR1 SGHTA, CDR2 FQGTGA. The CDR3 DNA follows: TGTGCCAGCAGCTACGTTATCGGGGAGCTGTTTTTT. It specifies CASSYVIGELFF.

The chain is built from TRBV7-9 and TRBJ2-2; TRBD2 aligns across 10 bases. Trimming cost V 3 bases and J 4 bases; bases outside gene matches: 2. CDR3 length equals 15 residues. Germline CDR1 SEHNR, CDR2 FQNEAQ (reference sequence). CDR3 residues: CASSFGTSATGELFF. CDR3 DNA: TGTGCCAGCAGCTTTGGGACTAGCGCCACCGGGGAGCTGTTTTTT.

This clonotype was seen at least ten times. The CDR3 reads CASSSPGVKAGGGTGELFF. The CDR3 DNA is TGTGCCAGCAGCTCCCCCGGAGTAAAAGCGGGAGGGGGGACCGGGGAGCTGTTTTTT. The chain links TRBV11-2 to TRBJ2-2, with 10 bases that match TRBD2. V lost 4 bases and J lost 5; bases outside the gene matches: 16. The CDR3 has 19 amino acids. CDR1 is SGHAT, CDR2 FQNNGV, per germline.

The chain couples TRBV20-1 to TRBJ1-5; 7 bases align to TRBD1. There are 14 residues in the CDR3. Germline lookup yields CDR1 DFQATT and CDR2 SNEGSKA (reference sequence). After removal of 6 bases from V and 6 bases from J, the junction contained 11 bases not matched to a gene. The CDR3 here is CSAPLGRGGQPQHF. CDR3 sequence (DNA): TGCAGTGCCCCGCTTGGCAGGGGGGGTCAGCCCCAGCATTTT.

The chain has TRBV20-1 and TRBJ2-1, with 12 positions matching TRBD2. The CDR3 consists of 15 residues. Germline-derived CDR1 and CDR2 are DFQATT and SNEGSKA (reference sequence). Trimming cost V 5 bases and J 7 bases; bases outside gene matches: 9. The CDR3 DNA follows: TGCAGTGCTTCCCCCACTAGCGGGAGGTGGAATGAGCAGTTCTTC. Protein: CSASPTSGRWNEQFF.

This clonotype was seen a handful of times. V usage is TRBV11-1 and J usage is TRBJ2-7, with TRBD2 matching over 16 bases. The CDR3 totals 20 residues. Looked up from germline, CDR1 is SGHAT and CDR2 is FQDESV (reference sequence). Trimming cost V 3 bases and J 4 bases; bases outside gene matches: 15. CDR3 sequence (DNA): TGTGCCAGCAGCTTGCCCTATCCCGGGACTAGCGGGAGGGGTATGTACGAGCAGTACTTC. Amino acid sequence: CASSLPYPGTSGRGMYEQYF.